This entry lists 27 T cell receptor beta chains sequenced from one sample in a study of blood T cell repertoires in COVID-19. Profiling relied on immunoSEQ multiplex PCR, and the TCRdb table lists in-frame clones only, not all of them. This table holds about 47,000 clones, 88% found once. Source material: peripheral blood. These receptors were collected from a man over 45 with active COVID-19.

The V call is TRBV30, the J call TRBJ1-1; D is perhaps TRBD1 (5 bases). Germline CDR1 GTSNPN, CDR2 SVGIG (reference sequence). V lost 2 bases to trimming and J lost 7 bases, with 14 bases between them. The CDR3 covers 13 residues. CDR3 amino acids: CAWSPGNTYEAFF. As DNA, the CDR3 is TGTGCCTGGAGTCCAGGGAATACCTATGAAGCTTTCTTT. Complete variable domain (other parts from reference TRBV30 and TRBJ1-1): SQTIHQWPATLVQPVGSPLSLECTVEGTSNPNLYWYRQAAGRGLQLLFYSVGIGQISSEVPQNLSASRPQDRQFILSSKKLLLSDSGFYLCAWSPGNTYEAFFGQGTRLTVV.

DNA of the CDR3: TGTGCCAGCAGCTTGAATTTTGGGACAGCCTCTGGAAACACCATATATTTT. It codes for CASSLNFGTASGNTIYF. The V and J genes are TRBV7-9 and TRBJ1-3; 7 nucleotides align to TRBD1. This CDR3 comprises 17 residues. The trim removed 3 bases at V and 0 bases at J, leaving 8 bases unmatched. Germline loops: CDR1 SEHNR, CDR2 FQNEAQ (reference sequence).

This chain uses TRBV5-1 with TRBJ1-1; no clear D. V was pared by 2 bases and J by 5 bases, with 7 bases between. Germline CDR1 SGHRS, CDR2 YFSETQ. The CDR3 spans 12 residues. This CDR3 reads CASSFYGTEAFF. CDR3 nucleotide sequence: TGCGCCAGCAGCTTTTACGGGACTGAAGCTTTCTTT.

This sequence joins TRBV3-1 (or the pseudogene TRBV3-2) and TRBJ2-7; D may be TRBD1 (5 bases). Germline V lookup: CDR1 LGHDT, CDR2 YNNKEL (reference sequence). The CDR3 covers 15 residues. The V end lost 4 bases, the J end lost 4 bases, and 17 bases lay between the germline ends. CDR3 region: CASSLGRLGPYEQYF. The CDR3, as DNA: TGTGCCAGCAGCCTTGGACGATTGGGGCCTTACGAGCAGTACTTC.

This clone appeared a single time. The V gene is TRBV5-6, the J gene TRBJ1-1; tentatively, D is TRBD1 (6 bases). This CDR3 spans 13 amino acids. V lost 1 base and J lost 11, with 15 bases in between. Germline CDR1 SGHDT, CDR2 YYEEEE. As DNA, the CDR3 is TGTGCCAGCAGCTTGTTCGGGGGGCGCGGTGCTTTCTTT. It specifies CASSLFGGRGAFF.

CDR3 protein: CASSLVPESSYNSPLHF. In nucleotides, the CDR3 is TGCGCCAGCAGCTTGGTCCCCGAGAGCTCCTATAATTCACCCCTCCACTTT. J is TRBJ1-6 and V is TRBV5-1; D gene uncertain. V gave up 0 bases and J gave up 0 bases, with 10 bases separating them. The CDR3 has 17 residues. Germline V CDR1 and CDR2: SGHRS, YFSETQ.

The chain carries TRBV9 and TRBJ2-7; D remains ambiguous. The CDR3 runs to 15 residues. The ends were cut back, 0 bases at V and 5 bases at J, with 15 bases in the middle. The germline CDR1 and CDR2 sequences are SGDLS and YYNGEE. The CDR3 bases are TGTGCCAGCAGCGTAGGAGGAGCGTCGGCAGACGAGCAGTACTTC. It yields the protein CASSVGGASADEQYF.

This chain uses TRBV19 with TRBJ2-5; D ambiguous. Germline assignment: CDR1 LNHDA and CDR2 SQIVND (reference sequence). V shed 5 bases and J shed 3 bases, with 10 bases lying between them. The CDR3 loop spans 13 amino acids. CDR3 sequence: CASSGQKKETQYF. CDR3 nucleotides: TGTGCCAGTAGTGGGCAGAAGAAAGAGACCCAGTACTTC.

The CDR3: CASSQGGAYGNTIYF. CDR3 sequence (DNA): TGCGCCAGCAGCCAAGGCGGGGCATACGGAAACACCATATATTTT. The chain uses TRBV4-3 and TRBJ1-3, with D possibly matching TRBD1 (5 bases). The CDR3 covers 15 residues. Germline V gene lookup returns CDR1 LGHNA and CDR2 YSLEER. Trimming cost V 1 base and J 4 bases, with 11 bases left between them.

This clone was detected only once. The chain combines TRBV6-5 with TRBJ2-4, with TRBD1 matching 10 bases. The CDR3 covers 13 residues. The trim removed 6 bases at V and 7 bases at J, leaving 3 bases unmatched. Per germline, CDR1 MNHEY and CDR2 SVGAGI. The CDR3 loop is CASSRQGANIQYF. The CDR3 bases are TGTGCCAGCAGCCGACAGGGGGCGAACATTCAGTACTTC.

V gene TRBV5-1 combines with J gene TRBJ2-7; D may be TRBD1 (5 bases). The germline V and J ends were trimmed by 0 bases and 3 bases, with 7 bases remaining between them. This CDR3 spans 13 amino acids. Germline assignment: CDR1 SGHRS and CDR2 YFSETQ. The chain's CDR3 is CASSLAQGYEQYV. The CDR3 coding sequence is TGCGCCAGCAGCTTGGCGCAGGGCTACGAGCAGTACGTC.

CDR3 bases: TGTGCCAGCAGCAAGGGGACAGGGGCCGGGGAGCTGTTTTTT. Translating gives CASSKGTGAGELFF. The chain combines TRBV7-3 with TRBJ2-2; the match to TRBD1 covers 10 bases. CDR3 size: 14 residues. The V segment lost 5 bases and the J segment 6 bases; nucleotides outside the gene matches: 3. CDR1 and CDR2 from the germline V gene are SGHTA and FQGTGA.

Within the sample, this clone is medium-sized. The J gene is TRBJ1-5, the V gene TRBV6-1, with 7 bases aligning to TRBD1. The CDR3 runs 14 residues. V lost 0 bases to trimming and J lost 6 bases; unmatched junction nucleotides: 2. Germline CDR1 MNHNS, CDR2 SASEGT. The CDR3 spells CASSEAQGGQPQHF. The CDR3 DNA sequence: TGTGCCAGCAGTGAAGCGCAGGGGGGTCAGCCCCAGCATTTT.

The V gene is TRBV5-1, the J gene TRBJ2-5; weak D call: TRBD1 (6 bases). V was clipped by 4 bases and J by 2 bases, with 12 bases between them. The CDR3 spans 14 residues. Germline CDR1 reads SGHRS; CDR2 reads YFSETQ. This chain's CDR3 is CASSVSGAQETQYF. Here the CDR3 DNA reads TGCGCCAGCAGCGTATCAGGGGCACAAGAGACCCAGTACTTC.

The V gene is TRBV13, the J gene TRBJ2-1; TRBD2 matches at 8 bases. The germline V gene has CDR1 PRHDT and CDR2 FYEKMQ (reference sequence). J lost 4 bases, V lost 0 bases, and 2 bases had no gene match. This CDR3 spans 15 amino acids. Here the CDR3 DNA reads TGTGCCAGCAGCTTAGGCGCTAGCGGGTACAATGAGCAGTTCTTC. Translating it yields CASSLGASGYNEQFF.

The CDR3 spells CASSRTGGQFSSYNSPLHF. The CDR3 DNA reads TGTGCCAGCAGTAGGACAGGGGGACAATTTAGCTCCTATAATTCACCCCTCCACTTT. The chain joins TRBV2 to TRBJ1-6, with TRBD1 matching over 10 bases. The junction had 10 bases not matched to a gene; V was cut back by 5 bases and J by 0 bases. Germline CDR1 SNHLY, CDR2 FYNNEI. The CDR3 runs 19 residues.

The chain carries TRBV11-2 and TRBJ2-2; D perhaps matches TRBD1 (5 bases). V was cut by 5 bases and J by 7 bases, with 14 bases left in between. Looked up from germline, CDR1 is SGHAT and CDR2 is FQNNGV. The CDR3 has 14 amino acids. CDR3 coding DNA: TGTGCCAGCAGCACATTACAGGTCCTCGGGGAGCTGTTTTTT. Its translation: CASSTLQVLGELFF.

This chain connects TRBV5-4 to TRBJ1-3, with D tentatively TRBD1 (6 bases). The V gene lost 4 bases and the J gene lost 0 bases, with 14 bases spanning the gap. The germline gives CDR1 SGHNT, CDR2 YYREEE (reference sequence). This CDR3 has 16 residues. CDR3 nucleotides: TGTGCCAGCAGCGCACAGGGAACCCACTCTGGAAACACCATATATTTT. It translates to CASSAQGTHSGNTIYF.

The rearrangement uses TRBV18 and TRBJ2-3; possible D gene TRBD1, 5 bases. From germline, CDR1 is KGHSH and CDR2 LQKENI. The V and J ends lost 4 bases and 3 bases respectively, with 14 bases between them. CDR3 length equals 15 residues. The CDR3 sequence is CASSRRQGGTDTQYF. In DNA form, the CDR3 reads TGTGCCAGCTCACGACGGCAGGGCGGAACAGATACGCAGTATTTT.

The rearrangement links TRBV3-1 (or the pseudogene TRBV3-2) to TRBJ2-2; D might be TRBD1 (5 bases). Germline CDR1 and CDR2: LGHDT and YNNKEL (reference sequence). The CDR3 has 14 amino acids. V lost 2 bases and J lost 7, with 11 bases in between. DNA of the CDR3: TGTGCCAGCAGCCAAAGGGGCGTAAACGGGGAGCTGTTTTTT. It is translated as CASSQRGVNGELFF.

This clone occurred a few times. The chain's CDR3 is CTSSHYREGSRYNEQFF. The CDR3 bases are TGCACCAGCAGCCATTACCGGGAAGGGAGTAGATACAATGAGCAGTTCTTC. This chain uses TRBV1 with TRBJ2-1; TRBD2, the D gene given by the table, was not confirmed from the DNA. TRBV1 is recorded as a pseudogene. This CDR3 contains 17 residues.

The chain couples TRBV27 to TRBJ1-2; TRBD1 agrees at 9 bases. The V gene's germline CDR1 is MNHEY and CDR2 SMNVEV (reference sequence). J was trimmed by 5 bases and V by 8 bases; bases with no gene match: 3. The CDR3 spans 12 residues. Here the CDR3 reads CASGQGFYGYTF. CDR3 DNA: TGTGCCAGCGGACAGGGGTTTTATGGCTACACCTTC.

The CDR3 sequence: CASSRGRGANTDTQYF. CDR3 in DNA: TGCGCCAGCAGCCGAGGGCGGGGGGCTAACACAGATACGCAGTATTTT. The genes are TRBV4-3 and TRBJ2-3; TRBD2 agrees at 8 bases. The length of the CDR3 is 16 residues. CDR1 and CDR2 (germline): LGHNA, YSLEER. V shed 4 bases, J shed 2 bases, and the junction held 8 bases outside the gene matches.

The V call is TRBV11-2, the J call TRBJ1-4; D is undetermined. Trimming stripped 1 base from V and 8 bases from J, with 5 bases between. The CDR3 is 12 amino acids. Per the germline V gene, CDR1 is SGHAT and CDR2 is FQNNGV. The CDR3 here is CASSLVAEKLFF. The CDR3 DNA reads TGTGCCAGCAGCTTAGTAGCCGAAAAACTGTTTTTT.

The chain has TRBV19 and TRBJ1-6, with D perhaps TRBD1 (5 bases). V lost 9 bases and J lost 6, with 9 bases in between. The CDR3 is 12 amino acids. Per germline, CDR1 LNHDA and CDR2 SQIVND (reference sequence). The CDR3 coding sequence is TGTGCCAGCGTTCAGGGTAATTCACCCCTCCACTTT. This sequence encodes CASVQGNSPLHF. Based on the CDR3 plus reference TRBV19 and TRBJ1-6, the full variable domain is DGGITQSPKYLFRKEGQNVTLSCEQNLNHDAMYWYRQDPGQGLRLIYYSQIVNDFQKGDIAEGYSVSREKKESFPLTVTSAQKNPTAFYLCASVQGNSPLHFGNGTRLTVT.

The V call is TRBV4-3, the J call TRBJ1-1; a weak D match, TRBD1 (5 bases). The ends were cut back, 4 bases at V and 1 base at J, with 10 bases in the middle. Germline V gene lookup returns CDR1 LGHNA and CDR2 YSLEER. This CDR3 has 14 amino acids. The CDR3 spells CASSRDSPNTEAFF. The CDR3 bases are TGCGCCAGCAGCCGGGACTCACCGAACACTGAAGCTTTCTTT.

The chain recombines TRBV11-3 with TRBJ1-4, with a possible D match to TRBD1 (6 bases). V was clipped by 1 base and J by 3 bases, with 12 bases between them. From germline, CDR1 is SGHNT and CDR2 YENEEA. The length of the CDR3 is 16 residues. CDR3 region: CASSLGQGIANEKLFF. CDR3 sequence (DNA): TGTGCCAGCAGCTTAGGGCAGGGGATCGCTAATGAAAAACTGTTTTTT.